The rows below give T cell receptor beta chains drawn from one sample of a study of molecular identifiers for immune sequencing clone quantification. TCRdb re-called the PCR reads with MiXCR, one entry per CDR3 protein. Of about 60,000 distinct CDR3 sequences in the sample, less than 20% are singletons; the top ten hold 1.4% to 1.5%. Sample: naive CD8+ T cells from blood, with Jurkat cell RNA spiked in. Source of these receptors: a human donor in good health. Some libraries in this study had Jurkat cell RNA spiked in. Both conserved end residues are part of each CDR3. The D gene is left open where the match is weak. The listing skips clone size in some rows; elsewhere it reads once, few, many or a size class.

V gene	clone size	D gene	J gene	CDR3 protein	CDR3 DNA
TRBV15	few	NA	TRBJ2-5	CATSRGRTVQETQYF	TGTGCCACCAGCAGAGGAAGGACAGTCCAAGAGACCCAGTACTTC
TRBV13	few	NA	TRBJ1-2	CASSFEDNEAPNYGYTF	TGTGCCAGCAGCTTTGAAGACAATGAAGCACCCAACTATGGCTACACCTTC
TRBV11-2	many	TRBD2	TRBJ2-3	CASSSLAGKGADTQYF	TGTGCCAGCAGCTCCTTAGCGGGAAAGGGGGCAGATACGCAGTATTTT
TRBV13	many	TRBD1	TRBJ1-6	CATRTGNSPLHF	TGTGCCACCCGGACAGGCAATTCACCCCTCCACTTT
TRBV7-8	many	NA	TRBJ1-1	CASSLRGLMNTEAFF	TGTGCCAGCAGCTTAAGGGGTCTAATGAACACTGAAGCTTTCTTT
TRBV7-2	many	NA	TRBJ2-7	CASSLDGTFSYEQYF	TGTGCCAGCAGCTTAGACGGCACCTTCTCCTACGAGCAGTACTTC
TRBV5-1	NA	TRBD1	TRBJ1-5	CASSPAGTGKSMGNQPQRF	TGCGCCAGCAGCCCCGCCGGGACAGGGAAGTCGATGGGCAATCAGCCCCAGCGTTTT
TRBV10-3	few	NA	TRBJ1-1	CAISDFQEMNTEAFF	TGTGCCATCAGTGATTTCCAGGAGATGAACACTGAAGCTTTCTTT
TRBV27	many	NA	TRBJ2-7	CASSNRYIGRTAYEQYF	TGTGCCAGCAGTAATAGGTACATAGGGCGGACCGCCTACGAGCAGTACTTC
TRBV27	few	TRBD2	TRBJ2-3	CASRLVAGGDTQYF	TGTGCCAGCAGACTGGTAGCGGGTGGCGATACGCAGTATTTT
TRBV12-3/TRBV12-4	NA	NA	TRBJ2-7	CASSFEDRSYGQYF	TGTGCCAGCAGTTTCGAGGACAGATCCTACGGGCAGTACTTC
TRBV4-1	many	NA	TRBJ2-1	CASSQVGSGNEQFF	TGCGCCAGCAGCCAAGTTGGGAGCGGCAATGAGCAGTTCTTC
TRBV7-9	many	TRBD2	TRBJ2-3	CASSLEAGEILNTQYF	TGTGCCAGCAGCTTAGAAGCGGGAGAAATTTTAAATACGCAGTATTTT
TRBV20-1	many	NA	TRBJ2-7	CSAREAGSYEQYF	TGCAGTGCTAGAGAGGCAGGTTCCTACGAGCAGTACTTC
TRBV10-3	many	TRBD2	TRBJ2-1	CAIRELAGYNEQFF	TGTGCCATCAGGGAACTAGCGGGGTATAATGAGCAGTTCTTC
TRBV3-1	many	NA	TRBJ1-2	CASSQVIRTVNYGYTF	TGTGCCAGCAGCCAAGTAATCCGGACAGTGAACTATGGCTACACCTTC
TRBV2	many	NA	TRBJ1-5	CASSEEGKPQPQHF	TGTGCCAGCAGTGAAGAGGGGAAACCCCAGCCCCAGCATTTT
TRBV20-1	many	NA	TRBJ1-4	CSARDGTDEKLFF	TGCAGTGCTAGAGATGGGACCGACGAAAAACTGTTTTTT
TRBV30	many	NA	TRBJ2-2	CALEVGELFF	TGTGCCTTAGAAGTCGGGGAGCTGTTTTTT
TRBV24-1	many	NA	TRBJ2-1	CATSDGVIPYVGEQFF	TGTGCCACCAGTGATGGGGTAATTCCATACGTCGGTGAGCAGTTCTTC
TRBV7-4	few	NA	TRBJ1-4	CASSSHPYPEKLFF	TGTGCCAGCAGCTCCCACCCCTATCCCGAAAAGCTGTTTTTT
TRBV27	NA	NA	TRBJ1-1	CASSLSTNTEAFF	TGTGCCAGCAGTTTATCGACGAACACTGAAGCTTTCTTT
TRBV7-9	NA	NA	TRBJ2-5	CASSSSPVGETQYF	TGTGCCAGCAGTTCTAGCCCGGTCGGTGAGACCCAGTACTTC
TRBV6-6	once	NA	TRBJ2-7	CASSRNEYYEQYF	TGTGCCAGCAGTAGAAATGAATACTACGAGCAGTACTTC
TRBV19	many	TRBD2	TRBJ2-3	CASSIDLAGEYTDTQYF	TGTGCCAGTAGTATAGATCTAGCGGGAGAATACACAGATACGCAGTATTTT
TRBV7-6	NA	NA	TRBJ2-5	CASGSAPRYQETQYF	TGTGCCAGCGGCTCCGCGCCACGGTACCAAGAGACCCAGTACTTC
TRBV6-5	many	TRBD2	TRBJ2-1	CASSYYPRGGQPAAVRNEQFF	TGTGCCAGCAGTTATTACCCCCGGGGGGGTCAACCGGCAGCGGTAAGGAATGAGCAGTTCTTC
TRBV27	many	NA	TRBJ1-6	CASSFRGDNSPLHF	TGTGCCAGCAGTTTCCGAGGAGATAATTCACCCCTCCACTTT
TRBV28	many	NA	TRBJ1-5	CASSFFYDSLRGGNQPQHF	TGTGCCAGCAGTTTCTTTTACGACAGCCTCCGAGGGGGCAATCAGCCCCAGCATTTT
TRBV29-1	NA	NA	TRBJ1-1	CSVWASSTEALF	TGCAGCGTTTGGGCCTCGAGCACCGAAGCTCTCTTT
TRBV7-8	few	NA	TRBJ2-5	CASSLAGPKSQYF	TGTGCCAGCAGCTTGGCAGGGCCTAAGTCCCAGTACTTC
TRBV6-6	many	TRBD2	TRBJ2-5	CASSYGTSGEQETQYF	TGTGCCAGCAGTTACGGAACTAGCGGGGAACAAGAGACCCAGTACTTC
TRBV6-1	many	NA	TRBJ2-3	CASSTLGRDTDTQYF	TGTGCCAGCAGTACGCTTGGGAGAGACACAGATACGCAGTATTTT
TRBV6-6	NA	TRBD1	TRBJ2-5	CASSKTQGVETQYF	TGTGCCAGCAGTAAAACCCAGGGGGTAGAGACCCAGTACTTC
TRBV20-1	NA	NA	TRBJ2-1	CSAGEQALLYNEQFF	TGCAGTGCAGGGGAACAGGCTCTGCTCTACAATGAGCAGTTCTTC
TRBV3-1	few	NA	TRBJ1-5	CASSQGLGLSQPQHF	TGTGCCAGCAGCCAAGGATTGGGGTTGAGTCAGCCCCAGCATTTT
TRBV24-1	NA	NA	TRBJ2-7	CATSEGRTYEQYF	TGTGCCACCAGTGAGGGCAGGACCTACGAGCAGTACTTC
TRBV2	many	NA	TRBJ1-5	CASSDAETGGSNQPQHF	TGTGCCAGCAGTGATGCCGAGACAGGCGGGTCCAATCAGCCCCAGCATTTT
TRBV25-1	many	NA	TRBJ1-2	CASSGGGLYGYTF	TGTGCCAGCAGTGGAGGGGGTCTCTATGGCTACACCTTC
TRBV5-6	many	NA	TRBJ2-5	CASSPGRDFLKQETQYF	TGTGCCAGCAGCCCCGGCCGGGACTTTCTTAAGCAAGAGACCCAGTACTTC
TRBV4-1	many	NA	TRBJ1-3	CASSQGGVYTYSGNTIYF	TGCGCCAGCAGCCAAGGGGGGGTATATACATACTCTGGAAACACCATATATTTT
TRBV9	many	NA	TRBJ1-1	CASSVETVNTEAFF	TGTGCCAGCAGCGTAGAGACAGTGAACACTGAAGCTTTCTTT
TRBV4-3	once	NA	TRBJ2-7	CASSRGASGIDEQYF	TGCGCCAGCAGCCGAGGCGCCTCGGGAATCGACGAGCAGTACTTC
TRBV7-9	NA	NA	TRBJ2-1	CASSLGTDNEQFF	TGTGCCAGCAGCTTAGGGACAGACAATGAGCAGTTCTTC
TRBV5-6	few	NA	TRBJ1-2	CASSPNPGEKHGYTF	TGTGCCAGCAGCCCCAATCCGGGGGAGAAGCATGGCTACACCTTC
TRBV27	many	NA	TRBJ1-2	CASSLSGIYGYTF	TGTGCCAGCAGTTTGAGTGGGATCTATGGCTACACCTTC
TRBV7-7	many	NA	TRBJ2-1	CASSPEGSLGYDEQFF	TGTGCTAGCAGCCCCGAGGGGAGTCTCGGTTATGATGAGCAGTTCTTC
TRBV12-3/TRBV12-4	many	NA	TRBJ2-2	CASSLVAGSGELFF	TGTGCCAGCAGTTTGGTGGCGGGAAGCGGGGAGCTGTTTTTT